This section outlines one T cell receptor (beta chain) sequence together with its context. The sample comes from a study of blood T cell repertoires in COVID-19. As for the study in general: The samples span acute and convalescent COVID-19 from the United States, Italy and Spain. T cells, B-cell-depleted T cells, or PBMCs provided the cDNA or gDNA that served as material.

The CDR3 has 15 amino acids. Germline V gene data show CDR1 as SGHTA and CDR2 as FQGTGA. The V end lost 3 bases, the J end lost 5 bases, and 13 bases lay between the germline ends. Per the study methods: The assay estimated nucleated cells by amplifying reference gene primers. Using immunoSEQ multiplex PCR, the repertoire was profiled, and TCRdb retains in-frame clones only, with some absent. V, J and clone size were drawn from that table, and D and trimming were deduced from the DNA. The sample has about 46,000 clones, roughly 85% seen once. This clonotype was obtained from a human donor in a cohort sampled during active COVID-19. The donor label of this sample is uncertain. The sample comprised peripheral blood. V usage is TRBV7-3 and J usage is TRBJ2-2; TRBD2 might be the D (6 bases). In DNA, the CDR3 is TGTGCCAGCAGCTTGGCGGGGCAGGGAACCGGGGAGCTGTTTTTT. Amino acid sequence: CASSLAGQGTGELFF.